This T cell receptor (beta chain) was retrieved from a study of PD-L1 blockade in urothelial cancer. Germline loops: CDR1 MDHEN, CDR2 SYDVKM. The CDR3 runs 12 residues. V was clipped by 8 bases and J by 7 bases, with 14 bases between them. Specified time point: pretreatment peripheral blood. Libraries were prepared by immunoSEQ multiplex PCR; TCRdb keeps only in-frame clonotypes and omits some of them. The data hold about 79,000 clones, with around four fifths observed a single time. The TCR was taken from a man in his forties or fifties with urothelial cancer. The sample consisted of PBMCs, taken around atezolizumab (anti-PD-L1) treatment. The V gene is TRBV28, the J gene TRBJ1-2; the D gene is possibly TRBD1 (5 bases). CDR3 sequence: CASRTQGGGYTF. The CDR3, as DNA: TGTGCCAGCCGAACTCAGGGAGGTGGCTACACCTTC.